Listed here are 31 T cell receptor beta chains from one sample, sequenced in a study of identical twins. Using its own MiXCR run on the 5' RACE reads, TCRdb lists one record per CDR3 protein. The sample includes roughly 1.6 million distinct CDR3 sequences, roughly a third of them seen just once. The sequenced sample was cord blood. The receptors originated from a newborn girl in good health.

This clonotype was seen only a few times. The chain employs TRBV2 and TRBJ1-2; 7 positions match TRBD1. The CDR3 covers 17 residues. Germline loops: CDR1 SNHLY, CDR2 FYNNEI. V was clipped by 6 bases and J by 0 bases; unmatched bases: 13. CDR3 region: CASSRLRDSPSNYGYTF. CDR3 DNA: TGTGCCAGCAGCCGACTGCGGGACAGCCCCTCTAACTATGGCTACACCTTC.

This clonotype was counted between two and nine times. The rearrangement joins TRBV20-1 to TRBJ2-1; possibly TRBD1 or TRBD2 for D (5 bases each). The germline CDR1 and CDR2 sequences are DFQATT and SNEGSKA (reference sequence). The CDR3 totals 16 residues. The ends were cut back, 0 bases at V and 2 bases at J, with 14 bases in the middle. DNA of the CDR3: TGCAGTGCTAGAGATGGGGCGGCGGGCGCCTACAATGAGCAGTTCTTC. Protein: CSARDGAAGAYNEQFF.

CDR3 sequence (DNA): TGTGCCAGCAGCATAGGACTAGCGGGGCCCTACGAGCAGTACTTC. Its translation: CASSIGLAGPYEQYF. V is TRBV9 and J is TRBJ2-4; TRBD2 matches at 12 bases. Gene TRBJ2-7 matches the end of the DNA better, so the J call may be wrong. Germline assignment: CDR1 SGDLS and CDR2 YYNGEE. This CDR3 has 15 amino acids.

The rearrangement joins TRBV5-1 to TRBJ2-1; 10 positions agree with TRBD2. This CDR3 contains 16 residues. Germline V lookup: CDR1 SGHRS, CDR2 YFSETQ. Germline trimming cut 5 bases from V and 6 bases from J; bases unmatched to any gene: 11. The CDR3 spells CASRISLAGLINEQFF. The CDR3 DNA follows: TGCGCCAGCAGGATCTCACTAGCGGGGTTGATCAATGAGCAGTTCTTC. The full variable domain, completed using reference TRBV5-1 and TRBJ2-1, is KAGVTQTPRYLIKTRGQQVTLSCSPISGHRSVSWYQQTPGQGLQFLFEYFSETQRNKGNFPGRFSGRQFSNSRSEMNVSTLELGDSALYLCASRISLAGLINEQFFGPGTRLTVL.

This clonotype appeared a few times. The V call is TRBV29-1, the J call TRBJ1-6; 10 nucleotides match TRBD1. Germline trimming cut 6 bases from V and 6 bases from J; bases unmatched to any gene: 5. The CDR3 consists of 14 residues. Germline V gives CDR1 SQVTM, CDR2 ANQGSEA. The CDR3 spells CSVMTGGLNSPLHF. The CDR3 region has the DNA TGCAGCGTGATGACAGGGGGCCTTAATTCACCCCTCCACTTT.

This clonotype was found a few times. The chain combines TRBV12-3 or TRBV12-4 with TRBJ2-1; D is uncertain. Trimming removed 8 bases from V and 4 bases from J, with 15 bases in between. The CDR3 is made up of 14 amino acids. This CDR3 reads CASLPELNYNEQFF. The CDR3 region has the DNA TGTGCCAGCCTTCCCGAACTGAATTACAATGAGCAGTTCTTC.

The V call is TRBV20-1, the J call TRBJ2-7; 8 nucleotides agree with TRBD2. The CDR3 sequence is 13 residues long. Losses at the gene ends were 0 bases for V and 12 bases for J; bases not matched to a gene: 10. CDR1 DFQATT and CDR2 SNEGSKA come from the germline V gene (reference sequence). The CDR3 bases are TGCAGTGCTAGAGATCGTGCTAGCGGGTTGTGGTACTTC. Protein: CSARDRASGLWYF.

The chain uses TRBV10-3 and TRBJ1-1; D may be TRBD1 (6 bases). CDR3 length equals 13 residues. V lost 3 bases to trimming and J lost 5 bases, with 10 bases between them. The germline gives CDR1 ENHRY, CDR2 SYGVKD. In DNA form, the CDR3 reads TGTGCCATCAGTGAAGGGGGGAAGACTGAAGCTTTCTTT. This gives the protein CAISEGGKTEAFF.

This clonotype was seen ten or more times. The rearrangement uses TRBV2 and TRBJ2-5; 8 nucleotides align to TRBD2. The CDR3 sequence is 15 residues long. Germline V CDR1 and CDR2: SNHLY, FYNNEI. The V gene end was trimmed by 3 bases and the J gene end by 3 bases; junction bases not matched to a gene: 6. The CDR3 bases are TGTGCCAGCAGTGACGCGGGGGGACTAAAAGAGACCCAGTACTTC. Its translation: CASSDAGGLKETQYF.

The gene calls are TRBV3-1 and TRBJ2-1; the D is unclear. The J call may be wrong; the DNA end is better matched by TRBJ2-7. CDR1 LGHDT and CDR2 YNNKEL come from the germline V gene (reference sequence). This CDR3 region has 17 residues. CDR3 amino acids: CASSPKWRLGSYNEQYF. The CDR3 nucleotides read TGTGCCAGCAGCCCCAAATGGCGTCTGGGCTCCTACAATGAGCAGTACTTC.

The V call is TRBV20-1, the J call TRBJ1-1; D is ambiguous. The CDR3 is 15 residues long. The ends were cut back, 6 bases at V and 0 bases at J, with 17 bases in the middle. Germline loops: CDR1 DFQATT, CDR2 SNEGSKA (reference sequence). In nucleotides, the CDR3 is TGCAGTGCAACCGCCTGGAGCGGCCTGAACACTGAAGCTTTCTTT. Protein: CSATAWSGLNTEAFF.

The chain joins TRBV20-1 to TRBJ2-1; the D gene is possibly TRBD2 (7 bases). Trimming removed 1 base from V and 4 bases from J, with 26 bases in between. Germline-derived CDR1 and CDR2 are DFQATT and SNEGSKA (reference sequence). There are 19 residues in the CDR3. The DNA for the CDR3 is TGCAGTGCTAGAGGAGAGGGTGGCGGGGGCGCACCTCTATACAATGAGCAGTTCTTC. Its protein product is CSARGEGGGGAPLYNEQFF.

CDR3 loop: CASSEPRGPNYGYTF. CDR3 sequence (DNA): TGTGCCAGCAGTGAACCCAGGGGGCCAAACTATGGCTACACCTTC. The chain combines TRBV25-1 with TRBJ1-2; 8 bases are a match to TRBD1. The CDR3 consists of 15 residues. The germline V gene has CDR1 MGHDK and CDR2 SYGVNS. V gave up 2 bases and J gave up 2 bases; unmatched junction bases: 4.

This clonotype has only a few counts. The rearrangement joins TRBV4-1 to TRBJ2-5, with no clear D. The CDR3 runs to 13 residues. The V gene's germline CDR1 is MGHRA and CDR2 YSYEKL. Trimming took off 4 bases at V and 4 bases at J, with 10 bases between the two ends. The CDR3 coding sequence is TGCGCCAGCAGCCTTTCCCATTCAGAGACCCAGTACTTC. Translating gives CASSLSHSETQYF.

Only a few counts were recorded for this clonotype. The V and J genes are TRBV6-7 and TRBJ2-3, with 9 bases matching TRBD2. TRBV6-7 qualifies as an ORF whose function is uncertain. The CDR3 contains 21 residues. Trimming removed 2 bases from V and 0 bases from J; junction bases left unmatched: 18. In nucleotides, the CDR3 is TGTGCCAGCAGTTACGGGGTCGGGTCGAGCGGGGGGCCCACTAGCACAGATACGCAGTATTTT. Residues: CASSYGVGSSGGPTSTDTQYF.

This clonotype appeared once. The J gene is TRBJ1-6, the V gene TRBV12-3 or TRBV12-4; no reliable D call. Trimming left V 5 bases short and J 0 bases short, with 17 bases between. The CDR3 covers 18 residues. As DNA, the CDR3 is TGTGCCAGCAGTATTACACTCGGTATTGGCTCCTATAATTCACCCCTCCACTTT. Its protein product is CASSITLGIGSYNSPLHF.

V gene TRBV19 combines with J gene TRBJ2-1; D gene ambiguous. The CDR3 is made up of 17 amino acids. Germline CDR1 reads LNHDA; CDR2 reads SQIVND (reference sequence). V dropped 2 bases and J dropped 0 bases, with 14 bases sitting between them. The DNA of the CDR3 is TGTGCCAGTAGTATAATATGGCGGCGGATCTCCTACAATGAGCAGTTCTTC. Translating gives CASSIIWRRISYNEQFF.

The chain links TRBV12-3 or TRBV12-4 to TRBJ2-1, with D possibly matching TRBD1 (6 bases). Trimming pared 6 bases from V and 6 bases from J, leaving 15 bases between. The CDR3 has 14 amino acids. CDR3 protein: CASRIHRVGNEQFF. The CDR3 DNA reads as TGTGCCAGCAGGATCCACAGGGTGGGCAATGAGCAGTTCTTC.

The chain has TRBV9 and TRBJ2-7; D might be TRBD2 (5 bases). V lost 0 bases and J lost 0, with 10 bases in between. Germline loops: CDR1 SGDLS, CDR2 YYNGEE. CDR3 length: 15 amino acids. In DNA form, the CDR3 reads TGTGCCAGCAGCGTAGCCGAGGGCCGCTCCTACGAGCAGTACTTC. This encodes CASSVAEGRSYEQYF.

The gene calls are TRBV20-1 and TRBJ2-5; TRBD2 matches 14 bases. CDR1 DFQATT and CDR2 SNEGSKA come from the germline V gene (reference sequence). This CDR3 spans 15 amino acids. The ends lost 5 bases at V and 11 bases at J; junction bases unmatched: 13. The CDR3 protein is CSAPKTSGRDRKQYF. Here the CDR3 DNA reads TGCAGTGCTCCTAAGACTAGCGGGAGGGATAGGAAGCAGTACTTC.

This clonotype was found a few times. V is TRBV5-6 and J is TRBJ2-1, with 10 bases aligning to TRBD2. Trimming removed 2 bases from V and 2 bases from J; junction bases left unmatched: 7. This CDR3 spans 17 amino acids. Germline loops: CDR1 SGHDT, CDR2 YYEEEE. Here the CDR3 reads CASSLGAGGLTYNEQFF. The CDR3 region has the DNA TGTGCCAGCAGCTTAGGAGCGGGAGGGCTCACCTACAATGAGCAGTTCTTC.

This clonotype was seen a few times. The chain recombines TRBV18 with TRBJ2-5; 9 bases map to TRBD2. The CDR3 runs to 16 residues. J was trimmed by 5 bases and V by 1 base; bases with no gene match: 8. The germline CDR1 and CDR2 sequences are KGHSH and LQKENI. The CDR3 reads CASSPLAGVVRETQYF. CDR3 nucleotides: TGTGCCAGCTCACCACTAGCGGGAGTGGTTCGGGAGACCCAGTACTTC.

This clonotype has more than one count but fewer than ten. The chain combines TRBV6-1 with TRBJ2-5, with D uncertain. Germline assignment: CDR1 MNHNS and CDR2 SASEGT. V was pared by 2 bases and J by 0 bases, with 4 bases between. The CDR3 has 13 residues. The CDR3 region has the DNA TGTGCCAGCAGTGAAACGTACCAAGAGACCCAGTACTTC. Translated, it gives CASSETYQETQYF.

The chain employs TRBV14 and TRBJ2-1; possibly TRBD2 for D (6 bases). V was pared by 1 base and J by 0 bases, with 13 bases between. The V gene's germline CDR1 is SGHDN and CDR2 FVKESK. The CDR3 is 17 amino acids. The CDR3 region is CASSQATGLPSYNEQFF. In nucleotides, the CDR3 is TGTGCCAGCAGCCAAGCGACGGGACTTCCCTCCTACAATGAGCAGTTCTTC.

With regard to this clonotype: The junction differs from germline at one of its ends, possibly a read error. The J gene is TRBJ2-3, the V gene TRBV5-1, with D perhaps TRBD2 (7 bases). The CDR3 spans 17 residues. Looked up from germline, CDR1 is SGHRS and CDR2 is YFSETQ. The CDR3 here is CSSSFGIGWGGADTQYF. CDR3 coding DNA: TGCTCCAGCAGCTTTGGGATAGGTTGGGGGGGCGCAGATACGCAGTATTTT.

This clonotype appeared once. The rearrangement uses TRBV7-9 and TRBJ1-1, with 7 bases matching TRBD1. CDR1 is SEHNR and CDR2 is FQNEAQ in the germline V gene (reference sequence). V gave up 5 bases and J gave up 5 bases; unmatched junction bases: 8. The CDR3 is 14 amino acids. Here the CDR3 reads CASSRQGGETEAFF. DNA of the CDR3: TGTGCCAGCAGCCGACAGGGAGGCGAGACTGAAGCTTTCTTT. Variable domain in full (rest from reference TRBV7-9 and TRBJ1-1): DTGVSQNPRHKITKRGQNVTFRCDPISEHNRLYWYRQTLGQGPEFLTYFQNEAQLEKSRLLSDRFSAERPKGSFSTLEIQRTEQGDSAMYLCASSRQGGETEAFFGQGTRLTVV.

This clonotype was seen more than once but under ten times. The genes are TRBV28 and TRBJ2-7, with D perhaps TRBD1 (6 bases). The germline V gene encodes CDR1 MDHEN and CDR2 SYDVKM. Trimming removed 2 bases at V and 3 bases at J, with 14 bases between. The CDR3 contains 15 residues. The CDR3 protein is CASSLAGEQGYEQYF. The CDR3 DNA reads TGTGCCAGCAGTTTAGCGGGCGAACAGGGCTACGAGCAGTACTTC. The complete variable domain, with remaining parts taken from reference TRBV28 and TRBJ2-7, reads DVKVTQSSRYLVKRTGEKVFLECVQDMDHENMFWYRQDPGLGLRLIYFSYDVKMKEKGDIPEGYSVSREKKERFSLILESASTNQTSMYLCASSLAGEQGYEQYFGPGTRLTVT.

This clonotype was counted ten times or more. The gene calls are TRBV10-3 and TRBJ2-6; D gene unclear. This CDR3 is built from 14 residues. CDR1 is ENHRY and CDR2 is SYGVKD in the germline V gene. V dropped 2 bases and J dropped 0 bases, with 2 bases sitting between them. DNA for the CDR3: TGTGCCATCAGTGAGCCCTCTGGGGCCAACGTCCTGACTTTC. The encoded protein is CAISEPSGANVLTF.

The chain carries TRBV15 and TRBJ2-1; possible D gene TRBD2, 7 bases. CDR1 LNHNV and CDR2 YYDKDF come from the germline V gene (reference sequence). The CDR3 covers 18 residues. Trimming took 1 base from V and 5 from J, leaving 21 bases between them. The CDR3 spells CATSRGGLLGGQHNEQFF. In DNA, the CDR3 is TGTGCCACCAGCAGAGGTGGACTTTTGGGGGGGCAACACAATGAGCAGTTCTTC.

The chain uses TRBV4-1 and TRBJ2-5, with D unclear. Germline V gene lookup returns CDR1 MGHRA and CDR2 YSYEKL. V was trimmed by 6 bases and J by 4 bases, leaving 12 bases between them. This CDR3 spans 13 amino acids. As DNA, the CDR3 is TGCGCCAGCAGTTATACCCTGGGAGAGACCCAGTACTTC. Translated, it gives CASSYTLGETQYF.

This clonotype came up a few times. The rearrangement uses TRBV10-3 and TRBJ1-1; possibly TRBD1 for D (5 bases). Trimming pared 7 bases from V and 1 base from J, leaving 13 bases between. The CDR3 loop spans 14 amino acids. The germline CDR1 and CDR2 sequences are ENHRY and SYGVKD. CDR3 residues: CAITWDGSNTEAFF. The CDR3 DNA follows: TGTGCCATCACATGGGACGGTTCGAACACTGAAGCTTTCTTT.